This TCR beta chain was captured by sequencing in a study of T cell repertoires in cytomegalovirus infection. General study findings and limits: Summed frequency of shared TCR beta families picked out CMV carriers who also had the relevant HLA. There were HLA-C-restricted CMV-specific TCR beta clonotypes dominating the ex vivo response.

As for this clonotype: Antigen unknown. A read error is possible here, since a much larger clone lies one base away.

The CDR3 runs 15 residues. Germline V lookup: CDR1 SGHTA, CDR2 FQGNSA. TCRdb used MiXCR to reprocess the reads, holding one entry per CDR3 protein. The data hold approximately 750,000 distinct CDR3 sequences, with 35% to 40% observed a single time. The source of this sequence is a human donor in good health (CMV status not recorded). Some clones in this sample may be carry-over from other donors' samples. The chain combines TRBV7-2 with TRBJ2-5, with D possibly called TRBD1 or TRBD2 (5 bases each). The sequenced sample was PBMCs. The CDR3 DNA sequence: TGTGGCAGCAGCTTAGTTGGGGGACCCCAAGAGACCCAGTACTTC. This encodes CGSSLVGGPQETQYF.